This T cell receptor (beta chain) was recovered during a study of graft-versus-host responses after intestinal transplantation. Across the study: Anti-thymocyte globulin served as induction for all recipients, who then took tacrolimus and steroids for about three years.

The assay was immunoSEQ multiplex PCR, and TCRdb's table has in-frame clones only and misses some. The repertoire holds some 7,100 clones, about 97% seen once, with 0.2% to 0.3% in the top ten. V was cut by 1 base and J by 2 bases, with 6 bases left in between. This CDR3 has 13 residues. The V gene's germline CDR1 is SGHNT and CDR2 YYREEE (reference sequence). The source is a human patient who received an intestinal transplant, so some T cells may come from the graft donor. The sequenced sample was PBMCs, obtained 23 days after intestinal transplant. The genes are TRBV5-4 and TRBJ1-1, with D unclear. CDR3 DNA sequence: TGTGCCAGCAGCTTGACGCGAAACACTGAAGCTTTCTTT. Its translation: CASSLTRNTEAFF.